Below are 10 T cell receptor beta chains sequenced from a single sample in a study of blood T cell repertoires in COVID-19. TCRdb's copy holds only in-frame clones and misses some; the assay was immunoSEQ multiplex PCR. This table has 100,000 to 150,000 clones, around four fifths appearing once. What was sequenced was peripheral blood. The receptors were sampled from a man between 60 and 75 years old with acute or convalescent COVID-19.

The chain recombines TRBV10-1 with TRBJ2-2; TRBD2 matches 13 bases. The CDR3 loop spans 15 amino acids. CDR1 is WNHNN and CDR2 is SYGVQD in the germline V gene (reference sequence). V dropped 5 bases and J dropped 8; count of bases not matched to a gene: 5. CDR3: CASSPGLAGTGELFF. For the CDR3, the DNA is TGCGCCAGCAGTCCGGGACTAGCGGGAACAGGGGAGCTGTTTTTT.

V is TRBV5-1 and J is TRBJ1-6; 8 bases match TRBD1. Germline V gene lookup returns CDR1 SGHRS and CDR2 YFSETQ. This CDR3 comprises 14 residues. J gave up 6 bases and V 4 bases, and 3 bases lay outside the gene matches. Written as DNA, the CDR3 is TGCGCCAGCAGCCGGACAGGGACTAATTCACCCCTCCACTTT. Translated, it gives CASSRTGTNSPLHF.

This chain joins TRBV24-1 and TRBJ2-2; 10 bases agree with TRBD2. Trimming removed 12 bases from V and 4 bases from J; junction bases left unmatched: 16. The CDR3 contains 17 residues. Germline V gene sequence: CDR1 KGHDR, CDR2 SFDVKD. CDR3 sequence reads: CAASGASGSSSTGELFF. CDR3 nucleotides: TGTGCCGCGTCCGGGGCTAGCGGGAGTTCGAGCACCGGGGAGCTGTTTTTT.

This rearrangement joins TRBV27 to TRBJ2-1; 8 positions agree with TRBD2. V shed 4 bases and J 3 bases; nucleotides not matched to a gene: 8. Germline V CDR1 and CDR2: MNHEY, SMNVEV (reference sequence). The CDR3 length is 16 residues. CDR3: CASSYIAGSVYNEQFF. CDR3 DNA: TGTGCCAGCAGTTATATAGCGGGGTCTGTCTACAATGAGCAGTTCTTC.

Here the CDR3 reads CASSSSRGFGNTIYF. The CDR3 coding sequence is TGTGCCAGTAGTAGTAGCAGGGGGTTTGGAAACACCATATATTTT. The chain joins TRBV19 to TRBJ1-3; 7 bases map to TRBD1. Germline V gene sequence: CDR1 LNHDA, CDR2 SQIVND (reference sequence). The CDR3 consists of 15 residues. V trimming: 4 bases; J trimming: 3 bases; junction bases outside the gene matches: 6.

The gene calls are TRBV7-3 and TRBJ1-6; no definite D call. The CDR3 runs 13 residues. The ends were cut back, 5 bases at V and 6 bases at J, with 8 bases in the middle. Germline-derived CDR1 and CDR2 are SGHTA and FQGTGA. CDR3 DNA sequence: TGTGCCAGCAGCCGCAACAGTAATTCACCCCTCCACTTT. Translation: CASSRNSNSPLHF. Full variable domain (outside the CDR3, taken from reference TRBV7-3 and TRBJ1-6): GAGVSQTPSNKVTEKGKYVELRCDPISGHTALYWYRQSLGQGPEFLIYFQGTGAADDSGLPNDRFFAVRPEGSVSTLKIQRTERGDSAVYLCASSRNSNSPLHFGNGTRLTVT.

This clone has more than one count but fewer than ten. V is TRBV4-1 and J is TRBJ1-5; D call uncertain. This CDR3 spans 14 amino acids. The ends were cut back, 4 bases at V and 8 bases at J, with 15 bases in the middle. Per the germline V gene, CDR1 is MGHRA and CDR2 is YSYEKL. The CDR3 spells CASSLQAWLEPQHF. The CDR3 nucleotides are TGCGCCAGCAGCCTGCAAGCCTGGTTGGAGCCCCAGCATTTT.

CDR3 residues: CAWIRTGAGGYTF. CDR3 DNA sequence: TGTGCCTGGATACGTACTGGGGCGGGGGGCTACACCTTC. This chain joins TRBV30 and TRBJ1-2; tentatively, D is TRBD1 (5 bases). The V and J ends lost 4 bases and 8 bases respectively, with 17 bases between them. CDR1 and CDR2 from the germline V gene are GTSNPN and SVGIG (reference sequence). This CDR3 region has 13 residues.

V gene TRBV11-2 combines with J gene TRBJ2-1, with D possibly TRBD2 on 6 matching bases. The germline V gene encodes CDR1 SGHAT and CDR2 FQNNGV. Trimming pared 1 base from V and 6 bases from J, leaving 10 bases between. The CDR3 totals 14 residues. The CDR3 spells CASSLVVGGNEQFF. The CDR3 bases are TGTGCCAGCAGCTTAGTTGTCGGGGGCAATGAGCAGTTCTTC.

This rearrangement joins TRBV28 to TRBJ2-2; 8 bases map to TRBD1. The CDR3 runs to 15 residues. Germline V gives CDR1 MDHEN, CDR2 SYDVKM. The V and J ends lost 6 bases and 4 bases, in that order; junction bases with no gene match: 7. The CDR3 here is CASSPRGRGTGELFF. The CDR3 bases are TGTGCCAGCAGCCCCAGGGGGCGCGGCACCGGGGAGCTGTTTTTT. Filled out from reference TRBV28 and TRBJ2-2, the complete variable domain reads DVKVTQSSRYLVKRTGEKVFLECVQDMDHENMFWYRQDPGLGLRLIYFSYDVKMKEKGDIPEGYSVSREKKERFSLILESASTNQTSMYLCASSPRGRGTGELFFGEGSRLTVL.